The rows below give T cell receptor beta chains drawn from one sample of a study of blood T cell repertoires in COVID-19. Produced via immunoSEQ multiplex PCR; TCRdb's table is partial and in-frame only. The sample records roughly 250,000 clones, around 80% being singletons. The specimen was peripheral blood. These receptors all stem from a human donor in a cohort sampled during active COVID-19. The CDR3 runs from the conserved cysteine through the conserved F or W. Fields, in order: V gene, J gene, clone size, D gene, CDR3 DNA, CDR3 protein. The D gene is left open where the match is weak. Where a row states a size, it is once, few, many or the class of an expanded clone; other rows omit it.

TRBV18	TRBJ2-7	-	TRBD1	TGTGCCAGCTCACCACAGGACAGGGGGCGAAACGAGCAGTACTTC	CASSPQDRGRNEQYF
TRBV10-3	TRBJ2-5	-	TRBD2	TGTGCCATCAGCCGGGCATCTAGCGGGCCCTCACTACAAGAGACCCAGTACTTC	CAISRASSGPSLQETQYF
TRBV28	TRBJ2-5	-	TRBD2	TGTGCCAGCAGTCTCCCCAAGGGAGGGGAGACCCAGTACTTC	CASSLPKGGETQYF
TRBV5-1	TRBJ1-1	-	TRBD1	TGCGCCAGCAGCTTACACCAGGGGGTAGAAACTGAAGCTTTCTTT	CASSLHQGVETEAFF
TRBV6-5	TRBJ2-3	-	-	TGTGCCAGCAGCGGACCGGGGGATACGCAGTATTTT	CASSGPGDTQYF
TRBV5-1	TRBJ1-6	-	TRBD1	TGCGCCAGCAGCAGATTGACAGGGGAGAATTCACCCCTCCACTTT	CASSRLTGENSPLHF
TRBV27	TRBJ2-4	once	TRBD2	TGTGCCAGCAGTTCTTGGCGGGAGGAAGTCAAAAACATTCAGTACTTC	CASSSWREEVKNIQYF
TRBV19	TRBJ1-3	-	-	TGTGCCAGTAGTGGGGGGAAGGCTGGAAACACCATATATTTT	CASSGGKAGNTIYF
TRBV19	TRBJ2-7	-	TRBD1	TGTGCCAGTAGTTCAGCGGGACAGGGATCCTACGAGCAGTACTTC	CASSSAGQGSYEQYF
TRBV28	TRBJ1-1	-	-	TGTGCCAGCAGTTTGGCTGACACGTGGCAAGCTTTCTTT	CASSLADTWQAFF
TRBV9	TRBJ2-3	-	-	TGTGCCAGCAGGCGAAGGGGTTATGGTGAAGATACGCAGTATTTT	CASRRRGYGEDTQYF
TRBV30	TRBJ2-7	-	-	TGTGCCTGGAGCCCCGGGACTTCATACGAGCAGTACTTC	CAWSPGTSYEQYF
TRBV19	TRBJ1-1	-	-	TGTGCCACCTCTAACCGTTGGTCGGACACTGAAGCTTTCTTT	CATSNRWSDTEAFF
TRBV10-3	TRBJ2-1	-	-	TGTGCCATCAGTGAGCCGAAGCCCTCAGGTTACAATGAGCAGTTCTTC	CAISEPKPSGYNEQFF
TRBV6-5	TRBJ1-5	-	-	TGTGCCAGCAGTCCCACAGGGAACAATCAGCCCCAGCATTTT	CASSPTGNNQPQHF
TRBV6-5	TRBJ1-1	-	-	TGTGCCAGCAGTTACGGAGGGATGGATTCTGAAGCTTTCTTT	CASSYGGMDSEAFF
TRBV19	TRBJ2-4	-	TRBD2	TGTGCCAGTAGTATTCGGGGCGGGGAGGGGGCCAAAAACATTCAGTACTTC	CASSIRGGEGAKNIQYF
TRBV19	TRBJ2-2	-	TRBD1	TGTGCCAGTAGTGTGACAGGGTTCGCGAACACCGGGGAGCTGTTTTTT	CASSVTGFANTGELFF
TRBV9	TRBJ2-1	-	TRBD2	TGTGCCAGCAGCGTCTCCGGGACTAGCGGGAGGGGTGAGCAGTTCTTC	CASSVSGTSGRGEQFF
TRBV7-9	TRBJ2-3	-	TRBD2	TGTGCCAGCAGCCCTGGGTTGCGGGGGAGCACAGATACGCAGTATTTT	CASSPGLRGSTDTQYF
TRBV9	TRBJ2-2	-	-	TGTGCCAGCAGCGTCTTGTCGGGTTCGAACACCGGGGAGCTGTTTTTT	CASSVLSGSNTGELFF
TRBV3-1/TRBV3-2	TRBJ2-1	once	-	TGTGCCAGCAGCTCCCTCGGGTTCTCCTACAATGAGCAGTTCTTC	CASSSLGFSYNEQFF
TRBV5-4	TRBJ2-2	-	TRBD2	TGTGCCAGCAGCCAGCTAGCGGGAGGAGCCGGGGAGCTGTTTTTT	CASSQLAGGAGELFF
TRBV2	TRBJ1-1	-	-	TGTGCCAGCAGTGAAGCGCTTCGGGGGACTGAAGCTTTCTTT	CASSEALRGTEAFF
TRBV28	TRBJ1-1	few	-	TGTGCCAGCAGTCTAATATCAGGGTTGAACACTGAAGCTTTCTTT	CASSLISGLNTEAFF
TRBV4-1	TRBJ1-3	-	-	TGCGCCAGCAGCCAACCGACACGTGGAAACACCATATATTTT	CASSQPTRGNTIYF
TRBV3-1/TRBV3-2	TRBJ2-7	-	TRBD2	TGTGCCAGCGGCCAGCAGACTAGCGGCAACGAGCAGTACTTC	CASGQQTSGNEQYF
TRBV15	TRBJ2-7	-	TRBD2	TGTGCCACCAGCAGAGGGCCTAGCGGGAGATACGAGCAGTACTTC	CATSRGPSGRYEQYF
TRBV7-9	TRBJ2-5	few	TRBD1	TGTGCCAGCAGCGCCGGACAGGGCGGAGAGACCCAGTACTTC	CASSAGQGGETQYF
TRBV18	TRBJ1-3	-	-	TGTGCCAGCTCACCGTGGACACAGGGAGCAGGAAACACCATATATTTT	CASSPWTQGAGNTIYF
TRBV2	TRBJ2-5	-	-	TGTGCCAGCAGAATACAAGAGACCCAGTACTTC	CASRIQETQYF
TRBV30	TRBJ1-1	-	-	TGTGCCTGGAAATTTCCAGGGCCCTCGCGTTATACTGAAGCTTTCTTT	CAWKFPGPSRYTEAFF
TRBV2	TRBJ1-6	-	TRBD1	TGTGCCAGCAGTGAAGACAGGGGGCGGGGACCCCTCCACTTT	CASSEDRGRGPLHF
TRBV11-3	TRBJ2-2	-	TRBD1	TGTGCCAGCAGCTCCCGGGACAGGCCGAACACCGGGGAGCTGTTTTTT	CASSSRDRPNTGELFF
TRBV5-1	TRBJ2-2	-	-	TGCGCCAGCAACGGCGGGAACACCGGGGAGCTGTTTTTT	CASNGGNTGELFF
TRBV30	TRBJ2-7	few	-	TGTGCCTGGAGTGTCGGGGACAAGTTGTACGAGCAGTACTTC	CAWSVGDKLYEQYF
TRBV27	TRBJ1-1	many	TRBD1	TGTGCCAGCAATCGACAGGGGCCTAACACTGAAGCTTTCTTT	CASNRQGPNTEAFF
TRBV5-1	TRBJ1-3	-	-	TGCGCCAGCAGCTTGAGCGGGGCGGGAAACACCATATATTTT	CASSLSGAGNTIYF
TRBV7-6	TRBJ2-3	few	-	TGTGCCAGCAGCTTAGCGTTTAGTACAGATACGCAGTATTTT	CASSLAFSTDTQYF
TRBV27	TRBJ1-4	-	TRBD1	TGTGCCAGCAGTTTAGAGACAGGGGGGGATGAAAAACTGTTTTTT	CASSLETGGDEKLFF
TRBV7-2	TRBJ2-2	-	-	TGTGCCAGCAGCCCTCGACATGAGGGTAACACCGGGGAGCTGTTTTTT	CASSPRHEGNTGELFF
TRBV19	TRBJ1-3	-	TRBD1	TGTGCCAGTAGTACTCGGACAGGTTCTAACTCTGGAAACACCATATATTTT	CASSTRTGSNSGNTIYF
TRBV11-2	TRBJ2-2	once	TRBD2	TGTGCCAGCAGCCCGGGACTAGGGGACACCGGGGAGCTGTTTTTT	CASSPGLGDTGELFF
TRBV4-2	TRBJ2-1	-	TRBD2	TGTGCCAGCAGCCGGGGGGGTGTCGAGGTTCAGTTCTTC	CASSRGGVEVQFF